A single sample gave rise to the 22 T cell receptor beta chains below, sequenced in a study of blood T cell repertoires in COVID-19. Profiling relied on immunoSEQ multiplex PCR, and the TCRdb table lists in-frame clones only, not all of them. The sample includes fewer than 350,000 clones, over 75% seen only once; the top ten take roughly 2.2%. Sequenced: PBMCs or T cells enriched from blood (not recorded which). These receptors were collected from a man in his thirties or forties who had recovered from COVID-19.

The chain carries TRBV5-6 and TRBJ2-4, with D possibly matching TRBD2 (5 bases). The CDR3 runs to 18 residues. Trimming took off 2 bases at V and 0 bases at J, with 18 bases between the two ends. CDR1 and CDR2 from the germline V gene are SGHDT and YYEEEE. This CDR3 is CASSFGLKGAVAKNIQYF. The DNA for the CDR3 is TGTGCCAGCAGCTTTGGACTGAAGGGAGCCGTAGCCAAAAACATTCAGTACTTC.

CDR3 DNA: TGTGCCAGCAGCGTAGAAGGGGAAACCGGGGAGCTGTTTTTT. Its protein product is CASSVEGETGELFF. The chain carries TRBV9 and TRBJ2-2; D is possibly TRBD1 (5 bases). Germline-derived CDR1 and CDR2 are SGDLS and YYNGEE. V was trimmed by 0 bases and J by 5 bases, leaving 8 bases between them. The CDR3 is 14 residues long.

The table lists this clone with a count of one. This chain links TRBV5-1 with TRBJ2-2; TRBD2 aligns across 11 bases. This CDR3 contains 16 residues. In germline, CDR1 is SGHRS, CDR2 YFSETQ. V gave up 4 bases and J gave up 0 bases; unmatched junction bases: 2. The DNA for the CDR3 is TGCGCCAGCAGCACACTAGCGGGGGCGAACACCGGGGAGCTGTTTTTT. Translation gives CASSTLAGANTGELFF.

This sequence joins TRBV12-3 or TRBV12-4 and TRBJ1-3, with 8 bases that match TRBD1. This CDR3 comprises 13 residues. V trimming: 6 bases; J trimming: 7 bases; junction bases outside the gene matches: 5. Here the CDR3 DNA reads TGTGCCAGCAGCCGGACAGGGTCGAACACCATATATTTT. Its translation is CASSRTGSNTIYF.

The chain carries TRBV29-1 and TRBJ2-7; TRBD2 matches 8 bases. From germline, CDR1 is SQVTM and CDR2 ANQGSEA. The CDR3 consists of 15 residues. Trimming took 1 base from V and 3 from J; bases not matched to a gene: 8. The CDR3 reads CSVEVRSGGVYEQYF. The CDR3 coding sequence is TGCAGCGTTGAAGTACGGTCGGGGGGGGTCTACGAGCAGTACTTC.

The chain links TRBV4-1 to TRBJ1-5, with D unresolved. In germline, CDR1 is MGHRA, CDR2 YSYEKL. The CDR3 sequence is 18 residues long. V lost 3 bases to trimming and J lost 0 bases, with 18 bases between them. The DNA for the CDR3 is TGCGCCAGCAGCCACCCCCCGGGAGCAGCTTATAGCAATCAGCCCCAGCATTTT. Its translation: CASSHPPGAAYSNQPQHF.

This clone was seen a handful of times. The chain is built from TRBV30 and TRBJ1-4; perhaps TRBD1 as D (5 bases). CDR3 size: 14 residues. Per germline, CDR1 GTSNPN and CDR2 SVGIG (reference sequence). Trimming left V 2 bases short and J 3 bases short, with 10 bases between. The chain's CDR3 is CAWSRRGSNEKLFF. In DNA, the CDR3 is TGTGCCTGGAGTCGCCGGGGGTCTAATGAAAAACTGTTTTTT.

The rearrangement uses TRBV6-1 and TRBJ1-2, with D uncertain. CDR3 length: 13 amino acids. Germline CDR1 reads MNHNS; CDR2 reads SASEGT. The V gene lost 2 bases and the J gene lost 8 bases, with 12 bases spanning the gap. DNA for the CDR3: TGTGCCAGCAGTGAATATATTCGCGGCGGCTACACCTTC. It yields the protein CASSEYIRGGYTF.

The V and J genes are TRBV27 and TRBJ2-4; the D is unclear. There are 17 residues in the CDR3. The ends were cut back, 2 bases at V and 5 bases at J, with 19 bases in the middle. Germline-derived CDR1 and CDR2 are MNHEY and SMNVEV (reference sequence). In DNA form, the CDR3 reads TGTGCCAGCAGTTTACTCCCACAGCCAAATACTCAAAACATTCAGTACTTC. Encoded protein: CASSLLPQPNTQNIQYF.

The CDR3 region has the DNA TGTGCCAGCAGCACACTAGGGCAACAAGAGACCCAGTACTTC. This codes for CASSTLGQQETQYF. The V and J genes are TRBV5-6 and TRBJ2-5; TRBD2 might be the D (5 bases). CDR1 is SGHDT and CDR2 is YYEEEE in the germline V gene. Trimming took off 4 bases at V and 2 bases at J, with 12 bases between the two ends. The CDR3 runs to 14 residues.

V and J are TRBV4-2 and TRBJ2-2; 8 positions agree with TRBD2. V trimming: 4 bases; J trimming: 6 bases; junction bases outside the gene matches: 7. The CDR3 has 15 amino acids. Germline loops: CDR1 LGHNA, CDR2 YNFKEQ. CDR3 sequence: CASSLTGTRPGELFF. The CDR3 DNA sequence: TGTGCCAGCAGCCTTACCGGGACTAGACCCGGGGAGCTGTTTTTT.

The chain employs TRBV7-8 and TRBJ2-7, with 9 bases matching TRBD2. The CDR3 contains 15 residues. V shed 2 bases and J 2 bases; nucleotides not matched to a gene: 4. CDR1 SGHVS and CDR2 FQNEAQ come from the germline V gene. The CDR3 DNA reads as TGTGCCAGCAGCTTAACGGCGGGGGGGGCCTACGAGCAGTACTTC. Translated, it gives CASSLTAGGAYEQYF.

This clone has just a few counts. The junction departs from germline at one end; a sequencing error may be responsible. The chain carries TRBV7-7 and TRBJ2-5, with 15 bases that match TRBD2. Germline V gene data show CDR1 as SSHAT and CDR2 as FNYEAQ (reference sequence). This CDR3 is built from 17 residues. DNA of the CDR3: TGTGCTAGCAGCCCCGGGACTAGCGGGGGGTATATAGAGACCCAGTACTTC. The encoded protein is CASSPGTSGGYIETQYF.

The rearrangement links TRBV4-2 to TRBJ2-5, with D possibly being TRBD2 (7 bases). Germline V lookup: CDR1 LGHNA, CDR2 YNFKEQ. Trimming shortened V by 0 bases and J by 5 bases, and 16 bases separated the two germline ends. There are 16 residues in the CDR3. CDR3 sequence (DNA): TGTGCCAGCAGCCAAGATCAAGGGGGGGGTGGTGAGACCCAGTACTTC. This gives the protein CASSQDQGGGGETQYF.

The chain joins TRBV6-2 or TRBV6-3 to TRBJ2-5; 14 bases line up with TRBD2. V dropped 6 bases and J dropped 5; count of bases not matched to a gene: 17. The CDR3 covers 19 residues. CDR1 is MNHEY and CDR2 is SVGEGT in the germline V gene. For the CDR3, the DNA is TGTGCCAGCAGCCGCGGAGGGAAGACTAGCGGGGGGGCCGAGGAGACCCAGTACTTC. Its translation: CASSRGGKTSGGAEETQYF.

J is TRBJ1-6 and V is TRBV19, with 7 bases aligning to TRBD1. V shed 7 bases, J shed 7 bases, and the junction held 10 bases outside the gene matches. The CDR3 length is 15 residues. Germline CDR1 reads LNHDA; CDR2 reads SQIVND (reference sequence). The CDR3: CASTQGGHLNSPLHF. The CDR3 region has the DNA TGTGCCAGTACTCAGGGGGGACACCTAAATTCACCCCTCCACTTT.

In this sample, this clone turned up once. The chain carries TRBV7-9 and TRBJ2-7; a possible D gene is TRBD2 (6 bases). V lost 5 bases to trimming and J lost 3 bases, with 17 bases between them. The CDR3 loop spans 15 amino acids. Germline values: CDR1 SEHNR, CDR2 FQNEAQ (reference sequence). The CDR3 bases are TGTGCCAGCAGCCAGACGACGGGACTGGTCTACGAGCAGTACTTC. Translating gives CASSQTTGLVYEQYF.

The genes are TRBV3-1 (or the pseudogene TRBV3-2) and TRBJ2-1, with 8 bases identical to TRBD2. The V gene's germline CDR1 is LGHDT and CDR2 YNNKEL (reference sequence). This CDR3 is built from 16 residues. J gave up 1 base and V 1 base, and 3 bases lay outside the gene matches. The CDR3 DNA sequence: TGTGCCAGCAGCCAAGGACGGGGGGGGTCCTACAATGAGCAGTTCTTC. Protein sequence: CASSQGRGGSYNEQFF.

This clone was observed a single time. This chain links TRBV5-1 with TRBJ2-7, with D perhaps matching TRBD2 (5 bases). Trimming left V 4 bases short and J 6 bases short, with 14 bases between. The CDR3 has 13 amino acids. Germline V CDR1 and CDR2: SGHRS, YFSETQ. In DNA, the CDR3 is TGCGCCAGCAGCAGGACTTCCCTTAGCGAGCAGTACTTC. Translating gives CASSRTSLSEQYF.

The chain uses TRBV7-2 and TRBJ1-2; D not certain. The CDR3 loop spans 15 amino acids. V lost 2 bases and J lost 0, with 10 bases in between. CDR1 and CDR2 (germline): SGHTA, FQGNSA. CDR3 in amino acids: CASSLRGGANYGYTF. CDR3 bases: TGTGCCAGCAGCTTACGTGGCGGAGCTAACTATGGCTACACCTTC.

CDR3 sequence (DNA): TGTGCCAGTACCGAATCAGGGAACAATCAGCCCCAGCATTTT. This codes for CASTESGNNQPQHF. V gene TRBV19 combines with J gene TRBJ1-5; TRBD1 is a possible D gene (5 bases). The germline CDR1 and CDR2 sequences are LNHDA and SQIVND (reference sequence). This CDR3 is 14 amino acids long. Between the trimmed V and J ends, which lost 7 bases and 3 bases, there was a span of 13 bases.

The rearrangement joins TRBV3-1 (or the pseudogene TRBV3-2) to TRBJ1-1; 10 bases match TRBD1. In germline, CDR1 is LGHDT, CDR2 YNNKEL (reference sequence). CDR3 size: 15 residues. V dropped 0 bases and J dropped 11; count of bases not matched to a gene: 9. The CDR3 spells CASSQDPPGTGDAFF. CDR3 nucleotide sequence: TGTGCCAGCAGCCAAGATCCCCCCGGGACAGGGGACGCTTTCTTT.